This record covers a single TCR beta chain. These data come from a study of control samples from healthy donors and cancer patients. Deletions cut 2 bases from V and 1 base from J, with 11 bases between. The CDR3 sequence is 15 residues long. Germline V CDR1 and CDR2: MNHNS, SASEGT. TCRdb keeps only in-frame clones here, not all; method: immunoSEQ multiplex PCR. The data show 35,000 to 50,000 clones, more than 70% seen once. The clonotype comes from a woman aged 55-69 years with lung cancer. Specimen: PBMCs. The chain employs TRBV6-1 and TRBJ1-2; D remains ambiguous. The CDR3 loop is CASSEMGIDNYGYTF. CDR3 in DNA: TGTGCCAGCAGTGAAATGGGAATCGATAACTATGGCTACACCTTC.